This T cell receptor (beta chain) was sequenced for a study of T cell repertoires in cytomegalovirus infection. The overall study: Recently identified HLA-C-restricted CMV epitopes were used, and well-studied HLA-B-restricted CMV epitopes were used as well. Indications of both CMV infection and matching HLA type were provided by public TCR beta signatures. General study points: There were HLA-C-restricted CMV-specific TCR beta clonotypes dominating the ex vivo response. Adding up the frequency of public TCR beta families identified people who carried CMV plus the relevant HLA.

TCRdb re-called the reads through MiXCR, storing one row per CDR3 protein. The repertoire holds about 890,000 distinct CDR3 sequences, roughly 31% seen once, with about an eighth in the top ten. This clonotype appeared many times. The antigen is unknown. The CDR3 extends over 13 amino acids. From germline, CDR1 is MNHEY and CDR2 SVGAGI. V dropped 0 bases and J dropped 5 bases, with 7 bases sitting between them. Sample: cultured CD8+ T cells from PBMCs, taken from culture after CMV antigen stimulation. The rearrangement joins TRBV6-5 to TRBJ2-5, with a tentative D call TRBD2 (5 bases). The sequence derives from a human donor in good health (CMV status not recorded). Some clones in this sample may be carry-over from other donors' samples. For the CDR3, the DNA is TGTGCCAGCAGTTACTCGTCGGGGGAGACCCAGTACTTC. This sequence encodes CASSYSSGETQYF.